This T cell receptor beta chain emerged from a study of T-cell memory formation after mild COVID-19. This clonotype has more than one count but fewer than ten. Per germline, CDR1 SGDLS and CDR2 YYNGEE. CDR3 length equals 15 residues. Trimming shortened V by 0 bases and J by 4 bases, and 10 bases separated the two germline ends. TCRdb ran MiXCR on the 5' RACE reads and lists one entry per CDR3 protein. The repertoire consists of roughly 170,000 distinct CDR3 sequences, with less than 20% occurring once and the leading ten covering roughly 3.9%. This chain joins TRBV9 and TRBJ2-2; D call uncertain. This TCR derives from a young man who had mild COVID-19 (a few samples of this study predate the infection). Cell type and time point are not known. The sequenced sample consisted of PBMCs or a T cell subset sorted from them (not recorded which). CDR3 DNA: TGTGCCAGCAGCGTAGCCGGCAGTATCACCGGGGAGCTGTTTTTT. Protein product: CASSVAGSITGELFF.